These 16 T cell receptor beta chains came from one sample sequenced in a study of blood T cell repertoires in COVID-19. The protocol was immunoSEQ multiplex PCR, while the TCRdb copy is restricted to in-frame clones and leaves out a portion. The repertoire consists of fewer than 100,000 clones, with around 85% occurring once and the leading ten covering around a tenth. The sample taken for sequencing was peripheral blood. These receptor sequences come from a man in his fifties or sixties with COVID-19, enrolled during active disease.

The rearrangement links TRBV7-2 to TRBJ2-1, with TRBD2 matching 11 bases. CDR1 and CDR2 (germline): SGHTA, FQGNSA. The V and J ends lost 3 bases and 5 bases, in that order; junction bases with no gene match: 6. The length of the CDR3 is 16 residues. The CDR3 bases are TGTGCCAGCAGCTTCTCCATACTAGCGGGGGACAATGAGCAGTTCTTC. The encoded protein is CASSFSILAGDNEQFF.

The sample holds a few counts of this clone. J is TRBJ2-7 and V is TRBV5-6; D remains unclear. Germline V gives CDR1 SGHDT, CDR2 YYEEEE. The CDR3 spans 15 residues. Deletions cut 6 bases from V and 4 bases from J, with 20 bases between. This chain's CDR3 is CASTFLNSLHYEQYF. CDR3 nucleotide sequence: TGTGCCAGCACTTTCTTGAACAGCCTACATTACGAGCAGTACTTC.

V usage is TRBV7-9 and J usage is TRBJ2-1, with 8 bases matching TRBD1. After removal of 5 bases from V and 12 bases from J, the junction contained 12 bases not matched to a gene. The CDR3 sequence is 14 residues long. The germline V gene encodes CDR1 SEHNR and CDR2 FQNEAQ (reference sequence). This CDR3 is CASSPHQGAGSQFF. In DNA form, the CDR3 reads TGTGCCAGCAGCCCCCACCAGGGGGCTGGTTCGCAGTTCTTC.

This chain links TRBV5-6 with TRBJ1-1; TRBD1 might be the D (5 bases). The CDR3 has 14 residues. Germline V gene lookup returns CDR1 SGHDT and CDR2 YYEEEE. Trimming removed 1 base at V and 5 bases at J, with 12 bases between. This CDR3 is CASSLWQGRTEAFF. The CDR3 region has the DNA TGTGCCAGCAGCTTGTGGCAGGGTCGGACTGAAGCTTTCTTT.

The sample holds one count of this clone. The rearrangement joins TRBV11-2 to TRBJ2-7; the match to TRBD2 covers 8 bases. J lost 2 bases, V lost 5 bases, and 11 bases had no gene match. This CDR3 is 16 amino acids long. Germline-derived CDR1 and CDR2 are SGHAT and FQNNGV. Here the CDR3 reads CASSPLEPGGAYEQYF. The CDR3 DNA is TGTGCCAGCAGCCCCTTGGAGCCGGGGGGGGCCTACGAGCAGTACTTC.

The chain couples TRBV21-1 to TRBJ2-1; the tabulated D call, TRBD2, remains unverified against the DNA. TRBV21-1 is a pseudogene segment. There are 16 residues in the CDR3. This CDR3 reads CASRACSASSYNEQFF. The CDR3 DNA reads as TGTGCCAGCCGCGCCTGTAGCGCGAGCTCCTACAATGAGCAGTTCTTC.

This clone was counted ten times or more. The V and J genes are TRBV9 and TRBJ2-7; TRBD1 agrees at 8 bases. This CDR3 is built from 16 residues. Germline assignment: CDR1 SGDLS and CDR2 YYNGEE. The V and J ends lost 3 bases and 5 bases, in that order; junction bases with no gene match: 13. CDR3 region: CASSGGRTGLIDEQYF. CDR3 nucleotide sequence: TGTGCCAGCAGCGGGGGACGGACAGGGCTTATCGACGAGCAGTACTTC.

CDR3 in amino acids: CASSYVASGSGEQYF. As DNA, the CDR3 is TGTGCCAGCAGTTACGTGGCTAGCGGGAGTGGCGAGCAGTACTTC. The chain employs TRBV6-2 or TRBV6-3 and TRBJ2-7; TRBD2 matches 10 bases. The CDR3 is made up of 15 amino acids. CDR1 and CDR2 (germline): MNHEY, SVGEGT. Trimming took 2 bases from V and 6 from J; bases not matched to a gene: 7.

The chain uses TRBV15 and TRBJ1-4; maybe TRBD1 (6 bases). Per germline, CDR1 LNHNV and CDR2 YYDKDF (reference sequence). V gave up 2 bases and J gave up 7 bases, with 14 bases separating them. CDR3 length equals 15 residues. The CDR3 sequence: CATSRPDSLGEKLFF. The CDR3 coding sequence is TGTGCCACCAGCAGACCGGACAGTCTGGGTGAAAAACTGTTTTTT. The entire variable domain, with the rest obtained from reference TRBV15 and TRBJ1-4, is as follows: DAMVIQNPRYQVTQFGKPVTLSCSQTLNHNVMYWYQQKSSQAPKLLFHYYDKDFNNEADTPDNFQSRRPNTSFCFLDIRSPGLGDTAMYLCATSRPDSLGEKLFFGSGTQLSVL.

This chain uses TRBV20-1 with TRBJ2-3; D is possibly TRBD1 (5 bases). This CDR3 is 11 amino acids long. CDR1 and CDR2 from the germline V gene are DFQATT and SNEGSKA (reference sequence). Trimming took 5 bases from V and 6 from J, leaving 9 bases between them. CDR3 amino acids: CSAWGPDTQYF. CDR3 nucleotides: TGCAGTGCTTGGGGCCCGGATACGCAGTATTTT.

This chain connects TRBV28 to TRBJ1-3, with D possibly being TRBD1 (5 bases). Deletions cut 8 bases from V and 4 bases from J, with 21 bases between. Germline CDR1 MDHEN, CDR2 SYDVKM. CDR3 length: 16 amino acids. CDR3 residues: CASQTRGGAGGNTIYF. The DNA for the CDR3 is TGTGCCAGCCAAACTCGGGGCGGGGCAGGAGGAAACACCATATATTTT.

There are a few counts of this clone. The rearrangement joins TRBV24-1 to TRBJ1-4; 9 nucleotides align to TRBD1. The CDR3 loop spans 17 amino acids. Unmatched junction bases numbered 10, after V lost 2 bases and J lost 7 bases. From germline, CDR1 is KGHDR and CDR2 SFDVKD. The CDR3 DNA is TGTGCCACCAGTGATTCTAGCCCGGGACAGGGACTTGAAAAACTGTTTTTT. Encoded protein: CATSDSSPGQGLEKLFF.

The rearrangement uses TRBV4-1 and TRBJ2-5; D might be TRBD2 (6 bases). Trimming removed 4 bases at V and 5 bases at J, with 23 bases between. Germline V CDR1 and CDR2: MGHRA, YSYEKL. CDR3 length: 17 amino acids. CDR3 nucleotides: TGCGCCAGCAGCCTAAACTCCGGGACTGGGAAATCGGAGACCCAGTACTTC. Its protein product is CASSLNSGTGKSETQYF.

The chain is built from TRBV6-4 and TRBJ2-3; D perhaps matches TRBD1 (6 bases). Germline assignment: CDR1 MRHNA and CDR2 SNTAGT. The germline V and J ends were trimmed by 0 bases and 4 bases, with 14 bases remaining between them. The CDR3 contains 16 residues. Here the CDR3 reads CASSDSSGARADTQYF. CDR3 DNA: TGTGCCAGCAGTGACTCCTCAGGGGCGCGGGCAGATACGCAGTATTTT.

The rearrangement links TRBV7-2 to TRBJ2-3; 7 bases agree with TRBD2. J gave up 2 bases and V 1 base, and 3 bases lay outside the gene matches. CDR3 length equals 15 residues. Germline CDR1 SGHTA, CDR2 FQGNSA. CDR3 DNA sequence: TGTGCCAGCAGCTTAGGGCTAGCGGTCACAGATACGCAGTATTTT. It yields the protein CASSLGLAVTDTQYF.

This chain uses TRBV28 with TRBJ2-7, with D possibly matching TRBD1 (6 bases). V gave up 5 bases and J gave up 6 bases, with 11 bases separating them. This CDR3 contains 12 residues. In germline, CDR1 is MDHEN, CDR2 SYDVKM. DNA of the CDR3: TGTGCCAGCAGTAACAGGGTAAGCGAGCAGTACTTC. Protein product: CASSNRVSEQYF. The full variable domain, rest sourced from reference TRBV28 and TRBJ2-7, is DVKVTQSSRYLVKRTGEKVFLECVQDMDHENMFWYRQDPGLGLRLIYFSYDVKMKEKGDIPEGYSVSREKKERFSLILESASTNQTSMYLCASSNRVSEQYFGPGTRLTVT.